This T cell receptor beta chain was sequenced in a study of molecular identifiers for immune sequencing clone quantification. The germline V gene encodes CDR1 MNHEY and CDR2 SMNVEV (reference sequence). This CDR3 region has 14 residues. Unmatched junction bases numbered 5, after V lost 5 bases and J lost 4 bases. Naive CD8 T cells were picked out by sorting for CD8+CD4-CCR7+CD45RA+. TCRdb re-called the PCR reads through MiXCR, storing one row per CDR3 protein. The sample yields 490,000 or so distinct CDR3 sequences, 25% seen once. This clonotype was seen a handful of times. This receptor was taken from a human donor in good health. Some libraries in this study had Jurkat cell RNA spiked in. Sequenced sample: naive CD8+ T cells from blood, with Jurkat cell RNA spiked in. Subset reported: FACS-sorted CD8+CD4-CCR7+CD45RA+ naive T cells. The chain recombines TRBV27 with TRBJ1-2, with TRBD1 identical over 9 bases. CDR3 DNA: TGTGCCAGCAGTACAGACAGGGGGGCCTATGGCTACACCTTC. Protein product: CASSTDRGAYGYTF.